These 24 T cell receptor beta chains were all obtained from the same sample, sequenced in a study of control samples from healthy donors and cancer patients. The assay was immunoSEQ multiplex PCR, and TCRdb's table has in-frame clones only and misses some. The sample carries 190,000 or so clones, about 93% recorded once. Input material: blood. Receptor source: a man between 18 and 29 years old in good health.

The chain links TRBV19 to TRBJ2-7; a weak D match, TRBD2 (6 bases). Trimming cost V 3 bases and J 4 bases, with 13 bases left between them. Germline V gene data show CDR1 as LNHDA and CDR2 as SQIVND (reference sequence). The CDR3 loop spans 14 amino acids. The CDR3 bases are TGTGCCAGTAGTATTGGGGCGGGGCTGTACGAGCAGTACTTC. Amino acids: CASSIGAGLYEQYF. The full variable domain, its missing parts supplied by reference TRBV19 and TRBJ2-7, is DGGITQSPKYLFRKEGQNVTLSCEQNLNHDAMYWYRQDPGQGLRLIYYSQIVNDFQKGDIAEGYSVSREKKESFPLTVTSAQKNPTAFYLCASSIGAGLYEQYFGPGTRLTVT.

This chain's CDR3 is CASSQKLAGRTDTQYF. The CDR3 bases are TGCGCCAGCAGCCAGAAACTAGCGGGCCGCACAGATACGCAGTATTTT. The chain recombines TRBV4-1 with TRBJ2-3; 9 bases match TRBD2. CDR3 length equals 16 residues. The germline V gene has CDR1 MGHRA and CDR2 YSYEKL. V lost 3 bases and J lost 1; bases outside the gene matches: 5.

The chain links TRBV6-6 to TRBJ1-5; D perhaps matches TRBD1 (5 bases). The CDR3 runs 13 residues. V dropped 8 bases and J dropped 6 bases, with 14 bases sitting between them. In germline, CDR1 is MNHNY, CDR2 SVGAGI (reference sequence). Written as DNA, the CDR3 is TGTGCCAGCCATCGGGGGGGGACTCAGCCCCAGCATTTT. Residues: CASHRGGTQPQHF.

V is TRBV18 and J is TRBJ2-1; the match to TRBD1 covers 10 bases. The length of the CDR3 is 16 residues. After removal of 4 bases from V and 7 bases from J, the junction contained 10 bases not matched to a gene. Germline loops: CDR1 KGHSH, CDR2 LQKENI. CDR3 sequence: CASSRQGAVAENEQFF. The CDR3 nucleotides read TGTGCCAGCTCACGACAGGGGGCTGTGGCTGAAAATGAGCAGTTCTTC. The variable domain in full, with the rest retrieved from reference TRBV18 and TRBJ2-1, is NAGVMQNPRHLVRRRGQEARLRCSPMKGHSHVYWYRQLPEEGLKFMVYLQKENIIDESGMPKERFSAEFPKEGPSILRIQQVVRGDSAAYFCASSRQGAVAENEQFFGPGTRLTVL.

The rearrangement uses TRBV27 and TRBJ2-3, with no clear D. This CDR3 spans 15 amino acids. The ends were cut back, 2 bases at V and 0 bases at J, with 9 bases in the middle. Germline V lookup: CDR1 MNHEY, CDR2 SMNVEV (reference sequence). This CDR3 reads CASSLGVASTDTQYF. DNA for the CDR3: TGTGCCAGCAGTTTAGGAGTAGCAAGCACAGATACGCAGTATTTT.

The genes are TRBV7-2 and TRBJ2-5, with 8 bases lining up with TRBD2. From germline, CDR1 is SGHTA and CDR2 FQGNSA. The CDR3 runs 17 residues. V was clipped by 5 bases and J by 5 bases; unmatched bases: 16. The CDR3 sequence is CASSPGRRGEPRETQYF. CDR3 in DNA: TGTGCCAGCAGCCCCGGGCGGCGGGGGGAACCCAGGGAGACCCAGTACTTC.

The chain couples TRBV9 to TRBJ2-2; D uncertain. V was clipped by 2 bases and J by 6 bases, with 5 bases between them. Germline CDR1 reads SGDLS; CDR2 reads YYNGEE. The CDR3 loop spans 12 amino acids. The CDR3 nucleotides read TGTGCCAGCAGCGTCGATTCCGGGGAGCTGTTTTTT. Amino acids: CASSVDSGELFF.

V usage is TRBV6-5 and J usage is TRBJ1-2; D perhaps matches TRBD1 (6 bases). CDR3 length equals 14 residues. Per the germline V gene, CDR1 is MNHEY and CDR2 is SVGAGI. V shed 6 bases and J shed 2 bases, with 13 bases lying between them. The DNA of the CDR3 is TGTGCCAGCAGAATCAGGACAGAGAACTATGGCTACACCTTC. Encoded protein: CASRIRTENYGYTF.

The rearrangement uses TRBV6-5 and TRBJ2-1; D unclear. Germline V gives CDR1 MNHEY, CDR2 SVGAGI. V lost 0 bases and J lost 7, with 4 bases in between. The CDR3 totals 12 residues. Here the CDR3 reads CASSYSVNEQFF. CDR3 DNA: TGTGCCAGCAGTTACTCGGTTAATGAGCAGTTCTTC.

In this sample, this clone turned up once. The chain couples TRBV2 to TRBJ2-4, with a possible D match to TRBD1 (6 bases). The V end was cut by 7 bases, the J end by 0 bases, with 13 bases between. Per germline, CDR1 SNHLY and CDR2 FYNNEI. The CDR3 extends over 15 amino acids. The CDR3 spells CASTWDTVAKNIQYF. The CDR3 DNA reads as TGTGCCAGCACCTGGGACACTGTAGCCAAAAACATTCAGTACTTC.

The V and J genes are TRBV29-1 and TRBJ2-7; D perhaps matches TRBD2 (5 bases). In germline, CDR1 is SQVTM, CDR2 ANQGSEA. CDR3 size: 15 residues. The V gene lost 4 bases and the J gene lost 0 bases, with 16 bases spanning the gap. In DNA form, the CDR3 reads TGCAGCGTTGCCTATACGGGGATTAGCTCCTACGAGCAGTACTTC. Translated: CSVAYTGISSYEQYF.

J is TRBJ1-3 and V is TRBV18; D not resolved. Trimming cost V 5 bases and J 0 bases, with 5 bases left between them. The CDR3 totals 13 residues. From germline, CDR1 is KGHSH and CDR2 LQKENI. The CDR3 spells CASSEYSGNTIYF. For the CDR3, the DNA is TGTGCCAGCTCAGAGTACTCTGGAAACACCATATATTTT.

The chain is built from TRBV18 and TRBJ2-1; no clear D. V lost 4 bases to trimming and J lost 6 bases, with 19 bases between them. This CDR3 spans 16 amino acids. CDR1 and CDR2 from the germline V gene are KGHSH and LQKENI. The CDR3 loop is CASSRGPPPSLNEQFF. CDR3 in DNA: TGTGCCAGCTCACGCGGTCCACCACCATCCCTCAATGAGCAGTTCTTC. The variable domain in full, with the rest retrieved from reference TRBV18 and TRBJ2-1, is NAGVMQNPRHLVRRRGQEARLRCSPMKGHSHVYWYRQLPEEGLKFMVYLQKENIIDESGMPKERFSAEFPKEGPSILRIQQVVRGDSAAYFCASSRGPPPSLNEQFFGPGTRLTVL.

This chain links TRBV5-4 with TRBJ2-5; TRBD2 matches at 11 bases. Per germline, CDR1 SGHNT and CDR2 YYREEE (reference sequence). J was trimmed by 1 base and V by 4 bases; bases with no gene match: 3. The CDR3 consists of 15 residues. The CDR3 DNA sequence: TGTGCCAGCAGCCCGACTAGCGGGACCCAAGAGACCCAGTACTTC. This gives the protein CASSPTSGTQETQYF.

This sequence joins TRBV5-1 and TRBJ1-1; D gene uncertain. With 0 bases removed from V and 2 bases from J, the gap between germline ends came to 11 bases. The germline CDR1 and CDR2 sequences are SGHRS and YFSETQ. The CDR3 contains 15 residues. This CDR3 reads CASSLAAGVNTEAFF. The DNA of the CDR3 is TGCGCCAGCAGCTTGGCCGCAGGCGTTAACACTGAAGCTTTCTTT. The full variable domain, in which reference TRBV5-1 and TRBJ1-1 provide the parts outside the CDR3, is KAGVTQTPRYLIKTRGQQVTLSCSPISGHRSVSWYQQTPGQGLQFLFEYFSETQRNKGNFPGRFSGRQFSNSRSEMNVSTLELGDSALYLCASSLAAGVNTEAFFGQGTRLTVV.

V and J are TRBV7-3 and TRBJ2-1; D unclear. The CDR3 extends over 12 amino acids. Germline assignment: CDR1 SGHTA and CDR2 FQGTGA. V gave up 1 base and J gave up 5 bases, with 3 bases separating them. CDR3 in amino acids: CASSLRNNEQFF. CDR3 nucleotide sequence: TGTGCCAGCAGCTTAAGGAACAATGAGCAGTTCTTC.

The chain carries TRBV20-1 and TRBJ1-4; the D is unclear. CDR3 size: 10 residues. V was cut by 7 bases and J by 8 bases, with 8 bases left in between. The germline V gene has CDR1 DFQATT and CDR2 SNEGSKA (reference sequence). This CDR3 reads CSVPREKLFF. Written as DNA, the CDR3 is TGCAGTGTCCCGCGAGAAAAACTGTTTTTT.

This chain uses TRBV27 with TRBJ2-3, with 13 positions matching TRBD2. There are 16 residues in the CDR3. Germline V lookup: CDR1 MNHEY, CDR2 SMNVEV (reference sequence). The V gene end was trimmed by 5 bases and the J gene end by 5 bases; junction bases not matched to a gene: 7. This CDR3 is CASSKRLAGGLDTQYF. The CDR3 nucleotides read TGTGCCAGCAGTAAAAGACTAGCGGGGGGCCTAGATACGCAGTATTTT.

The chain employs TRBV24-1 and TRBJ1-2, with 7 bases identical to TRBD1. Germline CDR1 is KGHDR and CDR2 is SFDVKD. The ends lost 6 bases at V and 0 bases at J; junction bases unmatched: 6. This CDR3 region has 15 residues. CDR3 region: CATSYLTGTNYGYTF. In DNA, the CDR3 is TGTGCCACCAGTTACTTGACAGGGACTAACTATGGCTACACCTTC.

This chain uses TRBV6-5 with TRBJ1-5; D unresolved. Per germline, CDR1 MNHEY and CDR2 SVGAGI. Trimming cost V 6 bases and J 0 bases, with 12 bases left between them. This CDR3 has 15 residues. CDR3 bases: TGTGCCAGCAGGCCGACGGTTATTAGCAATCAGCCCCAGCATTTT. As protein: CASRPTVISNQPQHF.

V and J are TRBV5-1 and TRBJ1-3, with a tentative D call TRBD1 (6 bases). The V end was cut by 0 bases, the J end by 4 bases, with 8 bases between. The V gene's germline CDR1 is SGHRS and CDR2 YFSETQ. This CDR3 contains 14 residues. The CDR3 here is CASSLEGTGNTIYF. In DNA, the CDR3 is TGCGCCAGCAGCTTGGAGGGGACAGGAAACACCATATATTTT.

The V gene is TRBV2, the J gene TRBJ1-2; D gene uncertain. The CDR3 contains 13 residues. Germline assignment: CDR1 SNHLY and CDR2 FYNNEI. The germline V and J ends were trimmed by 3 bases and 4 bases, with 9 bases remaining between them. Here the CDR3 DNA reads TGTGCCAGCAGTGAGGCCCAGATCTATGGCTACACCTTC. It translates to CASSEAQIYGYTF.

J is TRBJ1-2 and V is TRBV14; D is unclear. The V gene lost 5 bases and the J gene lost 6 bases, with 19 bases spanning the gap. Germline CDR1 is SGHDN and CDR2 is FVKESK. There are 15 residues in the CDR3. CDR3 in amino acids: CASSSWSPFGDGYTF. The CDR3 nucleotides read TGTGCCAGCAGCTCCTGGTCCCCATTTGGGGATGGCTACACCTTC.

The chain couples TRBV20-1 to TRBJ2-7, with D uncertain. V lost 5 bases and J lost 7, with 12 bases in between. The CDR3 has 11 amino acids. CDR1 is DFQATT, CDR2 SNEGSKA, per germline (reference sequence). The CDR3 region has the DNA TGCAGTGCTCCCCTCGGTGGGGAGCAGTACTTC. As protein: CSAPLGGEQYF.